Listed below are T cell receptor beta chains from one sample, sequenced in a study of T-cell reconstitution after alpha-beta-depleted transplantation in children. TCRdb passed the PCR reads through MiXCR, listing each CDR3 protein once. Among 490,000 or so distinct CDR3 sequences listed, around 13% were seen once. Specimen: PBMCs from the stem cell graft donor, collected from the stem cell graft. The receptors stem from a human donor who donated a stem cell graft to a child with combined immunodeficiency. CDR3s include the opening cysteine and the closing phenylalanine or tryptophan. A D gene is named only where the DNA matches it firmly. Clone size is shown for a subset of rows, as once, few, many or a class of expanded clone.

D	V	length	J	size	DNA	CDR3
TRBD2	TRBV12-3/TRBV12-4	14	TRBJ2-7	-	TGTGCCAGCAGTTTACGGACTAGTAGGTACGAGCAGTACTTC	CASSLRTSRYEQYF
-	TRBV6-2/TRBV6-3	17	TRBJ2-7	-	TGTGCCAGCAGTTACTTTCCGGCAGGGGGGCACTCCTACGAGCAGTACTTC	CASSYFPAGGHSYEQYF
-	TRBV29-1	12	TRBJ1-1	many	TGCAGCGTGGGGGACCTGAACACTGAAGCTTTCTTT	CSVGDLNTEAFF
TRBD1	TRBV12-3/TRBV12-4	14	TRBJ2-3	many	TGTGCCAGCAGTTTTACAGGGGCTAAAGATACGCAGTATTTT	CASSFTGAKDTQYF
-	TRBV12-3/TRBV12-4	14	TRBJ1-3	-	TGTGCCAGCAGTTTTGGGCACCCTGGAAACACCATATATTTT	CASSFGHPGNTIYF
TRBD2	TRBV5-8	16	TRBJ2-3	few	TGTGCCAGCAGCTCCGGGACTAGCGGGAGAGGGGATACGCAGTATTTT	CASSSGTSGRGDTQYF
-	TRBV2	12	TRBJ1-1	-	TGTGCCACCCAGGCAGGGTATGGTGAAGCTTTCTTT	CATQAGYGEAFF
-	TRBV6-2/TRBV6-3	14	TRBJ2-2	-	TGTGCCAGCAGTTACGTCCGGGGGCACGGGGAGCTGTTTTTT	CASSYVRGHGELFF
-	TRBV4-2	12	TRBJ1-3	-	TGTGCCAGCAGCCAAGTGTCTAACACCATATATTTT	CASSQVSNTIYF
-	TRBV25-1	13	TRBJ2-3	-	TGTGCCAGCAGTCAAGCCGGCGGGGACACGCAGTATTTT	CASSQAGGDTQYF
TRBD2	TRBV20-1	13	TRBJ2-1	few	TGCAGTGCTACCGGGACTAGCGACGGTGAGCAGTTCTTC	CSATGTSDGEQFF
TRBD1	TRBV7-9	14	TRBJ2-2	few	TGTGCCAGCGGGCAGGGGGCGAACACCGGGGAGCTGTTTTTT	CASGQGANTGELFF
-	TRBV20-1	13	TRBJ2-1	few	TGCAGTGCTAGCGGGCCGGAAAATGATGAGCAGTTCTTC	CSASGPENDEQFF
TRBD1	TRBV6-1	16	TRBJ2-2	many	TGTGCCAGCAGACCTCCGGGACAGGGTGACACCGGGGAGCTGTTTTTT	CASRPPGQGDTGELFF